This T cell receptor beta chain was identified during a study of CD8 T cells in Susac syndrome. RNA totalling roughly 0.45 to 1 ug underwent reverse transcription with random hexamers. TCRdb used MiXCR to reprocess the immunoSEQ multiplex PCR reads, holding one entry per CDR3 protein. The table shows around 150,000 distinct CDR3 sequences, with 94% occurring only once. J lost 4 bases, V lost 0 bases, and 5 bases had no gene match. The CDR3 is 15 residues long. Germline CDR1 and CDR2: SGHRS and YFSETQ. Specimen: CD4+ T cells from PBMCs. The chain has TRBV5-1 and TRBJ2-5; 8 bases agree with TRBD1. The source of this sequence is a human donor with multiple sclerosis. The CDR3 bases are TGCGCCAGCAGCTTGGACGGACAGGGCCGAGAGACCCAGTACTTC. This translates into CASSLDGQGRETQYF.